The 2 T cell receptor beta chains below were found in one sample sequenced in a study of blood T cell repertoires in COVID-19 (TCRdb year 2020). The library was obtained by the immunoSEQ multiplex PCR assay. The immuneACCESS repertoire file appears here via TCRdb, limited to in-frame rearrangements. These files lack a portion of the clones; in checked studies, under half of the deficit traces to unresolved V genes, and the cause of the others is not known. The sample contains approximately 300,000 clones, around 90% of them found a single time. The ten top clones hold roughly 2.5% of the sample. Sequencing used PBMCs or T cells enriched from blood (not recorded which). These receptors were collected from a man aged 60-69 years who had recovered from COVID-19.

This clone was recorded only once. The V and J genes are TRBV5-6 and TRBJ2-5; 8 nucleotides line up with TRBD1. V shed 4 bases and J 5 bases; nucleotides not matched to a gene: 7. The CDR3 totals 14 residues. Germline V gene lookup returns CDR1 SGHDT and CDR2 YYEEEE. The DNA for the CDR3 is TGTGCCAGCAGCCCCGCAGGGGGCGGCGAGACCCAGTACTTC. Residues: CASSPAGGGETQYF.

The chain carries TRBV4-1 and TRBJ2-7, with D maybe TRBD2 (6 bases). Germline loops: CDR1 MGHRA, CDR2 YSYEKL. Trimming removed 0 bases at V and 7 bases at J, with 13 bases between. This CDR3 contains 14 residues. CDR3 sequence reads: CASSQEGLSGEQYF. CDR3 sequence (DNA): TGCGCCAGCAGCCAAGAAGGTTTAAGCGGGGAGCAGTACTTC.